Only a few counts were recorded for the clone carrying this T cell receptor (beta chain). No antigen is known for it. Amplification used 60 Vbeta primers and 13 Jbeta primers. TCRdb keeps only in-frame clones here, not all; method: immunoSEQ multiplex PCR. The sample has about 180,000 clones, around 80% seen once; the top ten hold over 1.1%. V was clipped by 5 bases and J by 5 bases; unmatched bases: 10. This CDR3 has 16 residues. CDR1 SEHNR and CDR2 FQNEAQ come from the germline V gene (reference sequence). The sample belongs to a study of cytomegalovirus exposure and HLA in healthy donors. Points from the study as a whole: Being productive about 87% or about 30% of the time was typical of most TCR beta V segments in an earlier analysis. Researchers reported in a later analysis that common viral pathogens appeared linked to several top clusters. Further analysis, carried out later, found HLA-associated TCR beta chains more clonally expanded than equally common other chains.

The TCR comes from a man between 18 and 35 years old in good health and CMV-seronegative. The chain has TRBV7-9 and TRBJ2-5, with 11 bases fitting TRBD2. Sequencing input: PBMCs. CDR3 nucleotides: TGTGCCAGCAGCACTCGACTAGCGGGGTTGGCGGAGACCCAGTACTTC. It is translated as CASSTRLAGLAETQYF.